This T cell receptor beta chain was sequenced during a study of T cell responses to AZD1222 COVID-19 vaccine. Germline V gene sequence: CDR1 SGDLS, CDR2 YYNGEE. The V gene end was trimmed by 4 bases and the J gene end by 7 bases; junction bases not matched to a gene: 16. This CDR3 is 17 amino acids long. Sequencing was performed with immunoSEQ multiplex PCR; in TCRdb, only in-frame clones are kept and a portion is missing. In the table there are roughly 130,000 clones, 75% to 95% of which are singletons. The table lists this clone with a count of one. The sequences come from peripheral blood, collected 28 days after the second dose of the MenACWY control vaccine. The sequence was collected from an adult who received the MenACWY meningococcal vaccine as a control. J is TRBJ1-4 and V is TRBV9; 7 bases line up with TRBD1. The CDR3 loop is CASSTGQDTVIGEKLFF. For the CDR3, the DNA is TGTGCCAGCAGCACCGGACAGGATACGGTAATTGGTGAAAAACTGTTTTTT.